The clone carrying this T cell receptor beta chain was seen a few times. TCRdb analysed the RT-PCR reads with MiXCR anew, one entry per CDR3 protein. The sample records hundreds of thousands of distinct CDR3 sequences, about 10% being singletons. This sample was taken from a study of response to subunit inactivated influenza vaccine. CDR3 size: 14 residues. The ends lost 7 bases at V and 6 bases at J; junction bases unmatched: 11. Germline V gene sequence: CDR1 SQVTM, CDR2 ANQGSEA. These data were also reused for a study on T cells expressing NK-cell markers. That work states: What made the TCR beta cDNA was 5'RACE template switching with UMIs. The authors sequenced eight donors, of whom seven were HCMV-seropositive and one was seronegative. Restriction of the sorted population to alpha-beta TCR T cells was achieved in several experiments with an anti-gamma-delta TCR antibody. CD8+ T cells in more than five donors included dominant NKG2C+ clonotypes at roughly 1.0-8%.

The V and J genes are TRBV29-1 and TRBJ2-1, with 8 bases fitting TRBD2. The specimen was PBMCs from blood, collected on the day of vaccination. The sequence was collected from a middle-aged man who received an inactivated influenza vaccine. The CDR3 is CSALSSGLSNEQFF. The CDR3 DNA reads as TGCAGCGCCCTATCTAGCGGGCTTAGCAATGAGCAGTTCTTC.